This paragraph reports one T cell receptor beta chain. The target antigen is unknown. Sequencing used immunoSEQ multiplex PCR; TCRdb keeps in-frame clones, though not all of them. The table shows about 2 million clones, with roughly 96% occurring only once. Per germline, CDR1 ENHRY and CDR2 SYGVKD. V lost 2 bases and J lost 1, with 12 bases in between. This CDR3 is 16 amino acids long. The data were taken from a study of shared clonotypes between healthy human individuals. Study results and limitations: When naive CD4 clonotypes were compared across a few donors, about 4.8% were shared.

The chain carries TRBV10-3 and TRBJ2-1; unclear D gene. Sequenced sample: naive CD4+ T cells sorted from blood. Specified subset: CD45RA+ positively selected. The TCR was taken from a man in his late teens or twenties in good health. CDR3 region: CAISEPPGLSYNEQFF. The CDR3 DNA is TGTGCCATCAGTGAGCCCCCTGGTCTTTCCTACAATGAGCAGTTCTTC.